This T cell receptor beta chain was sequenced for a study of shared clonotypes between healthy human individuals (dated by TCRdb to about 2020). Study-wide context: Three men and a couple of women, aged 18 to 49 years, made up the cohort. Leukapheresis yielded between about 0.94 and 9 billion PBMCs per donor. Libraries were prepared and TCR repertoires were sequenced by different laboratories using diverse techniques, in order to increase sequencing depth and limit assay-specific biases. For each donor, three plates each were used for CD4 naive and CD4 memory, two plates were used for CD8 naive, and one plate was used for CD8 memory. The study deeply sequenced blood TCR repertoires of roughly five healthy adults to estimate repertoire size and the extent of clonotype sharing between individuals. The paper as a whole reports these results and caveats: Rarefaction of sorted-subset datasets indicated incomplete sequencing despite the large sequencing depth. Pairwise subsampling led to the expectation that sequencing depth would affect the degree of clonotype sharing among donors. When a handful of donors were compared, the shared fraction of clonotypes was about 5% for naive CD4, approximately 3.5% for naive CD8, 2% to 2.5% for memory CD4, and approximately 0.4% for memory CD8. Sampling was restricted to blood, and TCR repertoires in tissue are likely to differ from TCR repertoires in blood. Higher generation probabilities were observed for clonotypes shared by all four sorted-subset donors than for non-shared clonotypes. Naive subsets generally had larger estimated clonotype richness than memory subsets. The small number of donors limited the genetic and exposure-history diversity represented.

Regarding this clone: Its antigen is currently not known. Per-nucleotide qualities are absent, and no much larger clonotype sits a single base away. Other DNA sequences in the sample encode the same CDR3.

TCR CDR3 regions were amplified from genomic DNA by multiplex PCR using the deep immunoSEQ assay. For each cell subset, the extracted genomic DNA was distributed evenly across all wells of several immunoSEQ 96-well plates, and each plate served as one replicate. Each replicate PCR for sorted subsets received around 200 ng genomic DNA, equal to about 30,000 T cell genomes. Purified libraries were quantified with a Qubit 3.0 fluorometer, sized on a Bioanalyzer 2100, and re-quantified with the KAPA Library Quantification kit. Every immunoSEQ 96-well plate was sequenced on a separate single-read 150-cycle Illumina NextSeq 550 flow cell. Per the original workflow: Because the immunoSEQ output included only junctional sequences and no quality scores, the filtering could not be the same as the filtering used for full-length reads. Sequences were annotated with PyIR, a Python wrapper for IgBLAST v1.9, and V/J genes and CDR3 were assigned using IMGT germline references. Reads were removed for weak V/J assignments (E-value above 1e-6), missing CDR3, stop codons, out-of-frame junctions, or ambiguous translated residues. V3J clonotypes were defined as sequences sharing an identical inferred V gene, J gene, and CDR3 amino acid sequence. To compute the percentage overlap between repertoires, the number of shared unique clonotypes was divided by the size of the smaller repertoire. Three approaches were used to assess repertoire richness: RTK rarefaction, the Chao1 estimator, and Recon v2.1 estimates of unobserved clonotypes. Generation probabilities for all TCRbeta clonotypes obtained by the gDNA method from a few donors were computed using OLGA. Drawn from immuneACCESS, this table holds only the in-frame rearrangements with V and J called that TCRdb kept. Clones are partly lost; checked studies trace under half to an unresolved V gene and leave the rest unexplained. D and trimming come from the DNA, and the V and J calls and clone size come from that table. A total of 2 million to 3 million clones appear in this sample, around 90% of them only once. The ten biggest clones cover over 0.12% of the sample.

The CDR3 measures 14 amino acids from cysteine to phenylalanine. The read is trimmed to its CDR3 DNA, 42 bases read in frame from base 1. The V end loses 0 bases and the J end loses 5 bases, and a stretch of 13 bases separates them. For CDR1 and CDR2, the germline V gene (reference sequence) lists GTSNPN and SVGIG. Donors were healthy HIV-negative adults with no recently reported acute infections or vaccinations. Every donor was a Caucasian adult residing in Nashville, Tennessee, USA. CD4+ T cells were enriched by magnetic negative selection, after which naive cells were positively selected on CD45RA and the negative fraction was taken as the memory subset. Blood was obtained by leukapheresis, after which PBMCs were separated by Ficoll-Histopaque density gradient centrifugation and cryopreserved in liquid nitrogen vapor phase. Analytical flow cytometry was used to check the purity and quantity of every magnetically sorted T cell population. Genomic DNA was isolated from each sorted fraction and quantified by UV absorbance on a Nanodrop 2000c.

This clonotype originated in a man aged 18 to 30 in good health. Sequenced sample: naive CD4+ T cells sorted from blood. Read against the paper, the sample's cell subset or site label means: CD45RA+ positively selected. Recombination joined TRBV30 with TRBJ1-1, and perhaps TRBD1 as D gene, on 5 matching bases. The bases read TGTGCCTGGAGTGTACTCGGGGGAAGGACTGAAGCTTTCTTT. Translated, this is CAWSVLGGRTEAFF.